This TCR beta chain was observed in a study of post-analysis software for immune sequencing data. V was clipped by 5 bases and J by 1 base, with 14 bases between them. This CDR3 is built from 15 residues. Germline lookup yields CDR1 SEHNR and CDR2 FQNEAQ (reference sequence). Study-level findings and limits: Five or six TRBV segments were more frequent in patients than controls; TRBV5-6, TRBV5-1 and TRBV20-1 belonged to this group.

With respect to this clonotype: The antigen is unknown.

Sequencing libraries made from TCR beta cDNA carried unique molecular identifiers. Once about 0.9 to 11 million T cells were used, hundreds of thousands of cDNA molecules resulted. One entry per CDR3 protein, called by TCRdb with MiXCR from the PCR reads. The repertoire holds 750,000 to 900,000 distinct CDR3 sequences, with roughly 46% as singletons. The chain is built from TRBV7-9 and TRBJ1-1; tentative D call: TRBD1 (6 bases). Source material: blood. The clonotype was recovered from a girl aged 5-17 years with multiple sclerosis. DNA of the CDR3: TGTGCCAGCAGCCCAAGCCAGGGGCGGAACACTGAAGCTTTCTTT. Amino acids: CASSPSQGRNTEAFF.